This TCR beta chain was sequenced during a study of blood T cell repertoires in COVID-19 (dated by TCRdb to 2018 to 2020). Study-wide context: The collaborator samples originated in the United States, Italy and Spain and spanned the acute and convalescent phases of COVID-19. The material from the prospective study consisted of cDNA or gDNA derived from T cells, B-cell-depleted T cells, or PBMCs. Deeply sampled blood TCRbeta repertoires from subjects exposed to, actively infected with, or recovered from COVID-19 were included in the dataset. The repertoires were released in a freely available public database meant as a resource for research on the immune response to SARS-CoV-2. Samples were obtained from the ongoing ImmuneRACE study (first 160 participants) and from 1,200 or so subjects provided by 6 global collaborators. Nearly every sample came with metadata listing a de-identified subject ID, COVID-19 status, age in years and sex. HLA class I and class II types, where available, came from metadata supplied by the sample provider rather than from assay-based typing. General findings and caveats noted by the study authors: The quantity of clinical and demographic metadata differed by source and by participant and was supplied without curation.

In the prospective study, participants were 18 to 89 years old, resided in about two dozen geographic areas of the United States, and were enrolled through a virtual design. In the prospective study, participants were assigned to cohorts based on the clinical history participants reported in a screening survey and a study questionnaire. Mobile phlebotomists in the prospective study collected whole blood, serum and a nasopharyngeal or oropharyngeal swab from every participant. Prospective study participants could optionally give additional blood draws and questionnaires over an approximately 2-month period. Before DNA extraction, prospective study blood samples were shipped either frozen or at room temperature. Details on this clone: Its cognate antigen has yet to be identified. No base quality information exists; no much larger clone differs at one position.

The immunoSEQ Assay, a bias-controlled multiplex PCR, was used to amplify TCRbeta CDR3 regions from genomic DNA. On the study's bioinformatics: Within the assay, amplification of reference gene primers was used to estimate how many nucleated cells each sample contained. Sequence reads were collapsed and filtered to measure the absolute abundance of every unique TCRbeta CDR3 rearrangement. For each sample, productive Simpson clonality was calculated as the square root of Simpson's diversity index across productive rearrangements. TCRdb obtained this table from immuneACCESS and retained in-frame rearrangements with V and J assigned. These tables miss some clones; where compared with another copy, unresolved V genes account for less than half of the shortfall, and the remainder is unexplained. Clone size and the V and J calls come from that table; the DNA yielded D and trimming. A total of about 180,000 clones appear in this sample, roughly 90% of them only once. 1% to 1.5% of the sample lies in the top ten.

Specimen: PBMCs or T cells enriched from blood (not recorded which). The sequence was collected from a human donor with acute COVID-19. The donor label of this sample is uncertain.

The CDR3 protein: CASSGRAGEKLFF. The nucleotide sequence reads as follows: TGTGCCAGCAGCGGCCGGGCGGGGGAAAAACTGTTTTTT. Here the chain combines TRBV7-3 and TRBJ1-4; the D gene is unclear. The junction carries 12 bases between V and J, which are trimmed by 5 bases and 8 bases respectively. The germline V gene supplies CDR1 SGHTA and CDR2 FQGTGA. The CDR3 spans 13 residues, from the cysteine through the phenylalanine. The read is trimmed to its CDR3 DNA, 39 bases read in frame from base 1.